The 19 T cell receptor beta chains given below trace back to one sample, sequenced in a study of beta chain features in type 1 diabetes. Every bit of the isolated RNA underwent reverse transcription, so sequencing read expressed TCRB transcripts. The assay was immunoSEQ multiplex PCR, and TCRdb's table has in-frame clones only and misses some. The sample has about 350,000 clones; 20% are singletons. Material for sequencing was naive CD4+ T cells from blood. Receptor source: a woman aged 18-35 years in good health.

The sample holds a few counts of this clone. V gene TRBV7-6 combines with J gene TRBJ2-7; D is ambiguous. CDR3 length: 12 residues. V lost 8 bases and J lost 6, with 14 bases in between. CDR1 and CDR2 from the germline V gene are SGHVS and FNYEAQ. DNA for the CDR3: TGTGCCAGCGTCGGATATTCGGGCGAGCAGTACTTC. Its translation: CASVGYSGEQYF.

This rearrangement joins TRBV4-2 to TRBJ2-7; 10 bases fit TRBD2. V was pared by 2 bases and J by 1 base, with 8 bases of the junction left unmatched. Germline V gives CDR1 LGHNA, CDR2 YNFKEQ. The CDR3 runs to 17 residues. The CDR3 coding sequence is TGTGCCAGCAGCCAACAGGAAACTAGCGGGAATTCCTACGAGCAGTACTTC. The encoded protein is CASSQQETSGNSYEQYF.

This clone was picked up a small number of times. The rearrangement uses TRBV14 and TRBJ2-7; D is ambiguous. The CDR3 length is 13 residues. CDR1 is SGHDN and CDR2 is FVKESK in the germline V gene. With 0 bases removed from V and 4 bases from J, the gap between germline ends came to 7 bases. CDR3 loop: CASSQDRSYEQYF. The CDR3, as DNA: TGTGCCAGCAGCCAAGATCGCAGTTACGAGCAGTACTTC.

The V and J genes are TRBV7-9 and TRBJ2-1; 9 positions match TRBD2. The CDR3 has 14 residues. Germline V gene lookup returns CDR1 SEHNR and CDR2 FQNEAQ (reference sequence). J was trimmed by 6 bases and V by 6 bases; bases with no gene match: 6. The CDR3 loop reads CASRGAGGPNEQFF. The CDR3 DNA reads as TGTGCCAGCAGGGGAGCGGGAGGACCCAATGAGCAGTTCTTC.

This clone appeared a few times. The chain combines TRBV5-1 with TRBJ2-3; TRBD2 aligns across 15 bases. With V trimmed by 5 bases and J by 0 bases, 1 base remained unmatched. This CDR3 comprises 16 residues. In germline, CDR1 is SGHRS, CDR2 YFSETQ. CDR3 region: CASRGLAGGSTDTQYF. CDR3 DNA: TGCGCCAGCAGGGGACTAGCGGGGGGCAGCACAGATACGCAGTATTTT.

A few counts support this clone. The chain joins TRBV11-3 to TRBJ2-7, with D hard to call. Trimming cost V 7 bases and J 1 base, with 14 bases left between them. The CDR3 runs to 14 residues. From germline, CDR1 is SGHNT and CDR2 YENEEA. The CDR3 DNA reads TGTGCCAGCAAACAGAGTCGATTATCCTACGAGCAGTACTTC. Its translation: CASKQSRLSYEQYF.

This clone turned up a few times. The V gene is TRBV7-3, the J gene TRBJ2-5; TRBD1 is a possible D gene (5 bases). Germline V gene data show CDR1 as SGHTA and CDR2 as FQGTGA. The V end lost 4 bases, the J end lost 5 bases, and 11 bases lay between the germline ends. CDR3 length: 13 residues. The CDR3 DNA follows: TGTGCCAGCAGCTCCAGTCCAGGGGAGACCCAGTACTTC. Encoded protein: CASSSSPGETQYF.

The CDR3, as DNA: TGTGCCAGCACTCACCCGGGTAGAGAGACCCAGTACTTC. This encodes CASTHPGRETQYF. The chain is built from TRBV6-1 and TRBJ2-5; no firm D call. Germline-derived CDR1 and CDR2 are MNHNS and SASEGT. The ends were cut back, 7 bases at V and 4 bases at J, with 13 bases in the middle. The CDR3 has 13 residues.

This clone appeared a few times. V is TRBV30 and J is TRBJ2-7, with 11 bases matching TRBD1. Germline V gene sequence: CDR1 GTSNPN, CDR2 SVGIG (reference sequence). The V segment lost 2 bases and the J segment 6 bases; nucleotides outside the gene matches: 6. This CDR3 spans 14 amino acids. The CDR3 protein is CAWSSGQGATEQYF. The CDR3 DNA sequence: TGTGCCTGGAGTTCCGGACAGGGGGCGACCGAGCAGTACTTC.

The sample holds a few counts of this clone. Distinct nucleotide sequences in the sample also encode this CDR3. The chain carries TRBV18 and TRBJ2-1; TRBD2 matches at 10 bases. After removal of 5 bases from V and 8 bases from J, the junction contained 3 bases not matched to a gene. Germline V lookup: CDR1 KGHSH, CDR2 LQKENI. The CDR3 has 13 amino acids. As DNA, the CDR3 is TGTGCCAGCTCAGCAGGGACTAGCGATGAGCAGTTCTTC. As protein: CASSAGTSDEQFF.

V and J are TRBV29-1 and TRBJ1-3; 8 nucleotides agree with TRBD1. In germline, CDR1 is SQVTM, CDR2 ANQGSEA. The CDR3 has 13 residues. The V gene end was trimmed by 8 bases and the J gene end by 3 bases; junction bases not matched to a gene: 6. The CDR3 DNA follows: TGCAGCATCAGGGGGCCCGGTGGAAACACCATATATTTT. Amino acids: CSIRGPGGNTIYF.

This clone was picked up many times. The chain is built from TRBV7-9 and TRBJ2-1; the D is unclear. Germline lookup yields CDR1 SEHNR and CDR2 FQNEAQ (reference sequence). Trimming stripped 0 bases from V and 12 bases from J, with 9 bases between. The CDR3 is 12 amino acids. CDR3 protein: CASSLASGLQFF. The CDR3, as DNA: TGTGCCAGCAGCTTAGCGTCAGGTTTGCAGTTCTTC.

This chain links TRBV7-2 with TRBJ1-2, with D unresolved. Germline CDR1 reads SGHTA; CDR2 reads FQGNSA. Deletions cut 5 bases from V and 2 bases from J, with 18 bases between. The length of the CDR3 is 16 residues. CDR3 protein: CASSPGSGGINYGYTF. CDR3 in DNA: TGTGCCAGCAGCCCCGGGAGCGGAGGGATAAACTATGGCTACACCTTC.

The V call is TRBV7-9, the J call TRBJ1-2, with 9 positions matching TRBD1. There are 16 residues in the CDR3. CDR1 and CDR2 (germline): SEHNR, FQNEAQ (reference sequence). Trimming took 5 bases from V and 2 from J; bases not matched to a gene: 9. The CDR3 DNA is TGTGCCAGCAGCCCAGAAACAGGGGGCTCCAACTATGGCTACACCTTC. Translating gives CASSPETGGSNYGYTF.

Here the CDR3 DNA reads TGCGCCAGCAGCCCGACAGGGGTACGGAACGAGCAGTACTTC. Translated, it gives CASSPTGVRNEQYF. The J gene is TRBJ2-7, the V gene TRBV5-1; TRBD1 aligns across 8 bases. With 4 bases clipped from V and 5 bases from J, the junction kept 8 bases outside the gene matches. From germline, CDR1 is SGHRS and CDR2 YFSETQ. The length of the CDR3 is 14 residues.

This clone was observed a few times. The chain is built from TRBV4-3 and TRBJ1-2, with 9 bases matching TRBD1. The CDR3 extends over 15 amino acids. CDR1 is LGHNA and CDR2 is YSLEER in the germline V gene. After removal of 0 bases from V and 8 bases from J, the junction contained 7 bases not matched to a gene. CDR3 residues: CASSQDPGQGFGYTF. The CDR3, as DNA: TGCGCCAGCAGCCAAGATCCTGGACAGGGGTTCGGCTACACCTTC.

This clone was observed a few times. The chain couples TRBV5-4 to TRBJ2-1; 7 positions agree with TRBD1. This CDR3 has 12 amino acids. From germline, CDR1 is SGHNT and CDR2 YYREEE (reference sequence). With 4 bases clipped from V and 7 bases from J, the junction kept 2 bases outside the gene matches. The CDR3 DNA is TGTGCCAGCAGCCGGACAGGTAATGAGCAGTTCTTC. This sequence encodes CASSRTGNEQFF.

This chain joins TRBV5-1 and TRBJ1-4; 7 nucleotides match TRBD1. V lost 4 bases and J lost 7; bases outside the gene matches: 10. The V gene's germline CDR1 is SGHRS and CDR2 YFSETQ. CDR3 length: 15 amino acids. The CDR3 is CASSGTTGKAEKLFF. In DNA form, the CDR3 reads TGCGCCAGCAGCGGCACGACAGGGAAGGCTGAAAAACTGTTTTTT. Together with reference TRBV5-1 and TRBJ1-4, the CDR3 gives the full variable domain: KAGVTQTPRYLIKTRGQQVTLSCSPISGHRSVSWYQQTPGQGLQFLFEYFSETQRNKGNFPGRFSGRQFSNSRSEMNVSTLELGDSALYLCASSGTTGKAEKLFFGSGTQLSVL.

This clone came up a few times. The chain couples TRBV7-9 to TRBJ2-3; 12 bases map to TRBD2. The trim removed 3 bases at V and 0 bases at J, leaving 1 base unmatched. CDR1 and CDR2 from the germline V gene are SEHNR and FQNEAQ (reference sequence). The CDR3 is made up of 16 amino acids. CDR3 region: CASSLTSGGSTDTQYF. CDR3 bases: TGTGCCAGCAGCTTGACTAGCGGGGGAAGCACAGATACGCAGTATTTT.